The source of this T cell receptor (beta chain) is a study of shared clonotypes between healthy human individuals. V was shortened by 6 bases and J by 5 bases, with 13 bases between the two germline ends. CDR1 and CDR2 (germline): WNHNN, SYGVQD (reference sequence). The CDR3 totals 14 residues. Clones were read by immunoSEQ multiplex PCR, and TCRdb kept only the in-frame ones, dropping some. The sample contains under 2,500,000 clones, 90% to 96% of which appear only once. This sequence originates from a man between 18 and 35 years old in good health. Specimen: naive CD4+ T cells sorted from blood. The subset here: CD45RA+ positively selected. The chain is built from TRBV10-1 and TRBJ2-2; tentatively, D is TRBD1 or TRBD2 (5 bases each). The CDR3 DNA is TGCGCCAGCAGCCAGGGACCGACAACCGGGGAGCTGTTTTTT. Residues: CASSQGPTTGELFF.